This entry lists 22 T cell receptor beta chains sequenced from one sample in a study of control samples from healthy donors and cancer patients. The data were produced by immunoSEQ multiplex PCR, yet TCRdb's version contains in-frame clones alone and is incomplete. The sample holds 120,000 to 150,000 clones, approximately 91% seen once. Sequenced sample: blood. The receptors were gathered from a man aged 25 to 40 in good health.

The chain has TRBV18 and TRBJ2-6; 7 nucleotides line up with TRBD2. The CDR3 consists of 15 residues. V gave up 5 bases and J gave up 4 bases; unmatched junction bases: 5. Germline-derived CDR1 and CDR2 are KGHSH and LQKENI. CDR3 in amino acids: CASSGGGSGANVLTF. In DNA, the CDR3 is TGTGCCAGCTCAGGCGGGGGTTCCGGGGCCAACGTCCTGACTTTC.

The chain links TRBV28 to TRBJ1-1, with D hard to call. The CDR3 has 11 residues. In germline, CDR1 is MDHEN, CDR2 SYDVKM. Trimming removed 6 bases from V and 8 bases from J, with 10 bases in between. CDR3 in amino acids: CASRAGYEAFF. The CDR3 nucleotides read TGTGCCAGCAGAGCAGGATACGAAGCTTTCTTT.

This clone was recorded once. The V call is TRBV19, the J call TRBJ1-2; D gene unclear. This CDR3 spans 11 amino acids. From germline, CDR1 is LNHDA and CDR2 SQIVND (reference sequence). CDR3 amino acids: CATGGLYGYTF. Written as DNA, the CDR3 is TGTGCGACCGGCGGATTATATGGCTACACCTTC.

This rearrangement joins TRBV3-1 (or the pseudogene TRBV3-2) to TRBJ1-2, with TRBD1 matching 8 bases. Germline V gene data show CDR1 as LGHDT and CDR2 as YNNKEL (reference sequence). V trimming: 4 bases; J trimming: 3 bases; junction bases outside the gene matches: 7. The CDR3 covers 15 residues. The chain's CDR3 is CASSPRTGLHYGYTF. The CDR3 DNA follows: TGTGCCAGCAGCCCGCGGACAGGGCTGCACTATGGCTACACCTTC.

This clone was seen a single time. CDR3 residues: CASSIGQGWYNEQFF. CDR3 nucleotide sequence: TGTGCCAGCAGCATAGGACAGGGGTGGTACAATGAGCAGTTCTTC. The chain has TRBV7-6 and TRBJ2-1; 9 nucleotides match TRBD1. There are 15 residues in the CDR3. CDR1 is SGHVS and CDR2 is FNYEAQ in the germline V gene. The V and J ends lost 5 bases and 4 bases, in that order; junction bases with no gene match: 6.

This chain links TRBV10-2 with TRBJ1-3; the D gene is possibly TRBD1 (5 bases). This CDR3 has 15 residues. Germline values: CDR1 WSHSY, CDR2 SAAADI. V lost 0 bases and J 5 bases, leaving 11 bases between the germline ends. Here the CDR3 reads CASSESEGSRNTIYF. DNA of the CDR3: TGCGCCAGCAGTGAGTCGGAGGGGAGTCGAAACACCATATATTTT.

CDR3 in amino acids: CASSPGASPGNYGYTF. For the CDR3, the DNA is TGTGCCAGCAGCCCTGGGGCCTCTCCGGGGAACTATGGCTACACCTTC. This chain links TRBV7-9 with TRBJ1-2; perhaps TRBD1 as D (5 bases). The CDR3 sequence is 16 residues long. Germline V gives CDR1 SEHNR, CDR2 FQNEAQ (reference sequence). Trimming removed 5 bases at V and 2 bases at J, with 18 bases between.

The chain couples TRBV5-3 to TRBJ2-7; TRBD1 might be the D (5 bases). TRBV5-3 is given ORF status, its function remaining uncertain. The CDR3 covers 16 residues. Trimming left V 4 bases short and J 0 bases short, with 17 bases between. The CDR3 here is CARSATKGRVSYEQYF. CDR3 bases: TGTGCCAGAAGCGCCACCAAGGGCAGGGTCTCCTACGAGCAGTACTTC.

This clone was detected only once. The chain joins TRBV7-9 to TRBJ2-1; 8 positions match TRBD2. Germline lookup yields CDR1 SEHNR and CDR2 FQNEAQ (reference sequence). V gave up 4 bases and J gave up 7 bases; unmatched junction bases: 6. The CDR3 sequence is 14 residues long. CDR3 sequence reads: CASSWPGLGNEQFF. DNA for the CDR3: TGTGCCAGCAGCTGGCCGGGACTAGGAAATGAGCAGTTCTTC.

Points on this clone: The germline gene is not matched at one end of the junction; a read error may be the cause. This chain joins TRBV9 and TRBJ1-2; D gene ambiguous. Germline-derived CDR1 and CDR2 are SGDLS and YYNGEE. The CDR3 runs 15 residues. The CDR3 spells CACSPGSGLNYGYTF. The DNA of the CDR3 is TGTGCCTGCAGTCCCGGATCAGGCTTAAACTATGGCTACACCTTC. The full variable domain, in which reference TRBV9 and TRBJ1-2 provide the parts outside the CDR3, is DSGVTQTPKHLITATGQRVTLRCSPRSGDLSVYWYQQSLDQGLQFLIQYYNGEERAKGNILERFSAQQFPDLHSELNLSSLELGDSALYFCACSPGSGLNYGYTFGSGTRLTVV.

The chain employs TRBV5-4 and TRBJ2-2; 10 positions match TRBD1. V lost 2 bases, J lost 6 bases, and 1 base stayed unmatched. This CDR3 has 14 residues. Germline lookup yields CDR1 SGHNT and CDR2 YYREEE (reference sequence). For the CDR3, the DNA is TGTGCCAGCAGCTTAGGACAGGGGGCCGGGGAGCTGTTTTTT. It specifies CASSLGQGAGELFF.

The chain is built from TRBV18 and TRBJ1-1; a weak D match, TRBD1 (6 bases). Germline V gene data show CDR1 as KGHSH and CDR2 as LQKENI. The CDR3 has 14 amino acids. V lost 3 bases, J lost 1 base, and 9 bases lay in between. As DNA, the CDR3 is TGTGCCAGCTCACCCAAGGGGGGGAACACTGAAGCTTTCTTT. The encoded protein is CASSPKGGNTEAFF.

The chain links TRBV18 to TRBJ1-2, with 9 positions matching TRBD1. With V trimmed by 2 bases and J by 2 bases, 3 bases remained unmatched. In germline, CDR1 is KGHSH, CDR2 LQKENI. The CDR3 sequence is 15 residues long. This CDR3 reads CASSPRGQGNYGYTF. CDR3 in DNA: TGTGCCAGCTCACCAAGGGGACAGGGAAACTATGGCTACACCTTC.

The genes are TRBV29-1 and TRBJ1-2; possible D gene TRBD1, 6 bases. The CDR3 loop spans 13 amino acids. Germline V gene lookup returns CDR1 SQVTM and CDR2 ANQGSEA. V was trimmed by 8 bases and J by 3 bases, leaving 16 bases between them. The CDR3 protein is CSIPPGTHYGYTF. The CDR3 DNA is TGCAGCATCCCCCCCGGGACACACTATGGCTACACCTTC.

This chain links TRBV18 with TRBJ2-7, with 10 bases lining up with TRBD1. Germline trimming cut 3 bases from V and 0 bases from J; bases unmatched to any gene: 8. CDR1 is KGHSH, CDR2 LQKENI, per germline. CDR3 length: 17 amino acids. The DNA of the CDR3 is TGTGCCAGCTCACCGCTCTCCCGGACAGGGGGCTCCTACGAGCAGTACTTC. Translating it yields CASSPLSRTGGSYEQYF. Using reference TRBV18 and TRBJ2-7 for the parts outside the CDR3, the full variable domain is NAGVMQNPRHLVRRRGQEARLRCSPMKGHSHVYWYRQLPEEGLKFMVYLQKENIIDESGMPKERFSAEFPKEGPSILRIQQVVRGDSAAYFCASSPLSRTGGSYEQYFGPGTRLTVT.

This sequence joins TRBV5-1 and TRBJ1-1; TRBD1 matches at 9 bases. The J segment lost 4 bases and the V segment lost 4 bases, leaving 8 bases of the junction unmatched. The CDR3 sequence is 15 residues long. Germline V gene data show CDR1 as SGHRS and CDR2 as YFSETQ. In DNA, the CDR3 is TGCGCCAGCAGCCCCGGACAGGGGTTGGGCACTGAAGCTTTCTTT. This codes for CASSPGQGLGTEAFF.

As DNA, the CDR3 is TGTGCCAGCAGTGCGGACAGGGGAAGCTATGGCTACACCTTC. This gives the protein CASSADRGSYGYTF. This sequence joins TRBV2 and TRBJ1-2; 9 bases line up with TRBD1. The CDR3 contains 14 residues. Unmatched junction bases numbered 4, after V lost 4 bases and J lost 4 bases. Germline CDR1 is SNHLY and CDR2 is FYNNEI. The full variable domain, rest sourced from reference TRBV2 and TRBJ1-2, is EPEVTQTPSHQVTQMGQEVILRCVPISNHLYFYWYRQILGQKVEFLVSFYNNEISEKSEIFDDQFSVERPDGSNFTLKIRSTKLEDSAMYFCASSADRGSYGYTFGSGTRLTVV.

This clone has a single count. The chain uses TRBV7-3 and TRBJ2-2; 7 bases match TRBD1. CDR3 length equals 16 residues. Looked up from germline, CDR1 is SGHTA and CDR2 is FQGTGA. V was pared by 5 bases and J by 0 bases, with 6 bases of the junction left unmatched. The CDR3 coding sequence is TGTGCCAGCAGCCCACAGGGGTCTACGAACACCGGGGAGCTGTTTTTT. It codes for CASSPQGSTNTGELFF.

This chain connects TRBV28 to TRBJ1-2; 7 bases are shared with TRBD1. The CDR3 spans 16 residues. Per the germline V gene, CDR1 is MDHEN and CDR2 is SYDVKM. Trimming cost V 1 base and J 8 bases; bases outside gene matches: 13. CDR3 in amino acids: CASSLFTGTASEGYTF. In DNA form, the CDR3 reads TGTGCCAGCAGTTTATTTACTGGGACAGCCTCGGAGGGCTACACCTTC.

This clone was found once. CDR3 bases: TGTGCCACCAGTGAAGGCAGGGACTATGGCTACACCTTC. Its translation: CATSEGRDYGYTF. The chain recombines TRBV24-1 with TRBJ1-2, with TRBD1 as a possible D gene (5 bases). Germline V gives CDR1 KGHDR, CDR2 SFDVKD. The CDR3 is 13 amino acids. Deletions cut 4 bases from V and 3 bases from J, with 8 bases between.

The chain carries TRBV19 and TRBJ1-1; perhaps TRBD1 as D (5 bases). V lost 7 bases and J 0 bases, leaving 12 bases between the germline ends. The germline CDR1 and CDR2 sequences are LNHDA and SQIVND (reference sequence). This CDR3 has 14 residues. This CDR3 reads CASTMGRLNTEAFF. CDR3 DNA sequence: TGTGCCAGTACCATGGGACGGTTGAACACTGAAGCTTTCTTT.

This chain uses TRBV6-4 with TRBJ2-2; 7 bases are a match to TRBD1. V trimming: 4 bases; J trimming: 5 bases; junction bases outside the gene matches: 10. The CDR3 is 16 amino acids. Germline CDR1 is MRHNA and CDR2 is SNTAGT. The CDR3 spells CASSVGKGARTGELFF. The CDR3 nucleotides read TGTGCCAGCAGTGTCGGGAAGGGGGCGCGAACCGGGGAGCTGTTTTTT.